In its sample, the clone carrying this TCR beta chain was seen many times. Its specificity is not known. This specimen belongs to a study of early T cells in non-severe SARS-CoV-2 infection. In the study overall: The authors sequenced bulk RNA from unsorted whole blood, leaving chains unpaired.

Trimming took 5 bases from V and 6 from J, leaving 16 bases between them. The CDR3 totals 14 residues. Individual cDNA molecules each received unique molecular identifiers attached to them. A single record per CDR3 protein comes from TCRdb applying MiXCR to the 5' RACE reads. The sample lists around 63,000 distinct CDR3 sequences; about 9% were seen once. Study conclusions and caveats: CD4 and private specificities were missed by VDJdb matching, which favored anti-spike CD8 responses.

The sample consisted of whole blood, taken at baseline. This clonotype was obtained from an adult who was a healthcare worker with PCR-confirmed SARS-CoV-2 infection or an uninfected control (not recorded which). V is TRBV12-3 or TRBV12-4 and J is TRBJ1-1; D unclear. CDR3 sequence (DNA): TGTGCCAGCAGTCTCTACCAGGTGTGGGCTGAAGCTTTCTTT. The encoded protein is CASSLYQVWAEAFF.